This T cell receptor (beta chain) comes out of a study of T cells in Graves' hyperthyroidism and ophthalmopathy. The CDR3 is made up of 14 amino acids. Germline V gives CDR1 MNHNS, CDR2 SASEGT. Trimming took off 10 bases at V and 2 bases at J, with 18 bases between the two ends. This clonotype appeared a few times. RNA transcripts yielded amplified TCR beta CDR3 regions. TCR CDR3 regions were first amplified by RT-PCR with HTBI primers. TCRdb reprocessed the multiplex PCR reads with MiXCR, giving one entry per CDR3 protein. The sample consists of about 400,000 distinct CDR3 sequences, 15% of them appearing once.

The sample consisted of blood. This chain connects TRBV6-1 to TRBJ2-7; D remains ambiguous. This TCR was sampled from a woman in her twenties or thirties with Graves' hyperthyroidism. CDR3 in amino acids: CATRSRHRTYEQYF. CDR3 DNA sequence: TGTGCCACGCGATCCAGGCATCGGACCTACGAGCAGTACTTC.